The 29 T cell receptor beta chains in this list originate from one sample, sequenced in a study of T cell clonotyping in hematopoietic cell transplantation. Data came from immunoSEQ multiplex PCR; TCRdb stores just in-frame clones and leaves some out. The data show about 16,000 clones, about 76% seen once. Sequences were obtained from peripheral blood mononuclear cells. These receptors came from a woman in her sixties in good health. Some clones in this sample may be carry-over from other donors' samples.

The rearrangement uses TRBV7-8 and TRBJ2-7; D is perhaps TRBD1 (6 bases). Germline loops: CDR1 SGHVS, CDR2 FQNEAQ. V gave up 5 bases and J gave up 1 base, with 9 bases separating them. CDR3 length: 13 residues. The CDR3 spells CASSTRGSYEQYF. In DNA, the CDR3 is TGTGCCAGCAGCACGAGGGGGTCCTACGAGCAGTACTTC. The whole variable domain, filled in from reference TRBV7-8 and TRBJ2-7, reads GAGVSQSPRYKVAKRGQDVALRCDPISGHVSLFWYQQALGQGPEFLTYFQNEAQLDKSGLPSDRFFAERPEGSVSTLKIQRTQQEDSAVYLCASSTRGSYEQYFGPGTRLTVT.

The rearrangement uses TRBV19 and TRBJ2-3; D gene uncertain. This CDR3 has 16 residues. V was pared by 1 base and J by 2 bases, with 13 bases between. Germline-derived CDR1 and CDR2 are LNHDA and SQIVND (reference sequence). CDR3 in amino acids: CASSIVESSLTDTQYF. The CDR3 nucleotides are TGTGCCAGTAGTATAGTAGAGTCCTCCCTCACAGATACGCAGTATTTT.

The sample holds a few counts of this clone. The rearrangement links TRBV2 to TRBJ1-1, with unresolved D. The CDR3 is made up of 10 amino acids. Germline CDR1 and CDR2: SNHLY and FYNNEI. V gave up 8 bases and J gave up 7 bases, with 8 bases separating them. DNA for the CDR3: TGTGCCAGCCGGACTCTTGAAGCTTTCTTT. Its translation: CASRTLEAFF.

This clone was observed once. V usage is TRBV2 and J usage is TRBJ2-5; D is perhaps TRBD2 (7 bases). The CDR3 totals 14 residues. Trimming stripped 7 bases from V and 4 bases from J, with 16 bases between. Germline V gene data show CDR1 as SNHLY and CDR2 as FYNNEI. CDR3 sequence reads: CASTFRGAGETQYF. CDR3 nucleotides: TGTGCCAGCACCTTCCGGGGGGCCGGAGAGACCCAGTACTTC.

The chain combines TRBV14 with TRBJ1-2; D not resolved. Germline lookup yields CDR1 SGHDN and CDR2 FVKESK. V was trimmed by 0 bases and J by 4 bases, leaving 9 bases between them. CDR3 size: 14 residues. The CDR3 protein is CASSQDRVGYGYTF. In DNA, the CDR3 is TGTGCCAGCAGCCAAGATCGGGTCGGCTATGGCTACACCTTC.

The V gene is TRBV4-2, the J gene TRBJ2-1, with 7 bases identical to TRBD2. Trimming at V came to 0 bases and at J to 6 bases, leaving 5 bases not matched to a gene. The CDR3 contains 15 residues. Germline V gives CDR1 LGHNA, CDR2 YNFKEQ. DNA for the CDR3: TGTGCCAGCAGCCAAGAGGCTAGCGGTAGCAATGAGCAGTTCTTC. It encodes CASSQEASGSNEQFF.

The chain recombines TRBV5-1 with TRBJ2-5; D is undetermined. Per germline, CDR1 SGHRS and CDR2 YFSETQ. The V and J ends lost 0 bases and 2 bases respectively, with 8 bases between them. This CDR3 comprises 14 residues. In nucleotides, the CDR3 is TGCGCCAGCAGCTTGGCGGGCTTACAAGAGACCCAGTACTTC. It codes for CASSLAGLQETQYF. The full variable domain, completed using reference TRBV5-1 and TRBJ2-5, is KAGVTQTPRYLIKTRGQQVTLSCSPISGHRSVSWYQQTPGQGLQFLFEYFSETQRNKGNFPGRFSGRQFSNSRSEMNVSTLELGDSALYLCASSLAGLQETQYFGPGTRLLVL.

CDR3 protein: CASSPTTGLQPQHF. The CDR3 DNA reads TGTGCCAGTAGCCCCACCACAGGGCTACAGCCCCAGCATTTT. V and J are TRBV19 and TRBJ1-5; tentative D call: TRBD1 (6 bases). Germline CDR1 and CDR2: LNHDA and SQIVND (reference sequence). Trimming took off 6 bases at V and 7 bases at J, with 16 bases between the two ends. This CDR3 comprises 14 residues.

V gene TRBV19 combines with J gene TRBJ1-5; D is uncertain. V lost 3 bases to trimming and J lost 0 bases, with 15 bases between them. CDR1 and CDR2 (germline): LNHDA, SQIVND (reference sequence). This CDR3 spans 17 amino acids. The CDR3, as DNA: TGTGCCAGTAGTATCAGTCTAGAGGGATATAGCAATCAGCCCCAGCATTTT. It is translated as CASSISLEGYSNQPQHF.

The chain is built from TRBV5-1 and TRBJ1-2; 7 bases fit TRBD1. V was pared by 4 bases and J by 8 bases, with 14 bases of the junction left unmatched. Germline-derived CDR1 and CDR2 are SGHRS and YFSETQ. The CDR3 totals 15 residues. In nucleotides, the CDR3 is TGCGCCAGCAGCACGGACAGGACCAAGGTCGGCGGCTACACCTTC. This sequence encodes CASSTDRTKVGGYTF.

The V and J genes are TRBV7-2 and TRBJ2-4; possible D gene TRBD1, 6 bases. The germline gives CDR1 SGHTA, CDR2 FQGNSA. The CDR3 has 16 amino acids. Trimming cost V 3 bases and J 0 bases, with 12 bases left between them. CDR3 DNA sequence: TGTGCCAGCAGCTTCTCAGGGGTACTAGCCAAAAACATTCAGTACTTC. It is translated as CASSFSGVLAKNIQYF.

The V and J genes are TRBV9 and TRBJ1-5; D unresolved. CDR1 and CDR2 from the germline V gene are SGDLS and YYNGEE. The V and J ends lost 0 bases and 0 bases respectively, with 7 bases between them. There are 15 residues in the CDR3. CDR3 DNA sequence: TGTGCCAGCAGCGTAGCTGGAGCTAGCAATCAGCCCCAGCATTTT. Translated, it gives CASSVAGASNQPQHF.

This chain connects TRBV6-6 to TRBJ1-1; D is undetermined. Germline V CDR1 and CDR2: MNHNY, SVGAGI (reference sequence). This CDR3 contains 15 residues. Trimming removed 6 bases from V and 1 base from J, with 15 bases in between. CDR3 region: CASSSYSGANTEAFF. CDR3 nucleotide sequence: TGTGCCAGCAGCTCCTATTCAGGCGCGAACACTGAAGCTTTCTTT.

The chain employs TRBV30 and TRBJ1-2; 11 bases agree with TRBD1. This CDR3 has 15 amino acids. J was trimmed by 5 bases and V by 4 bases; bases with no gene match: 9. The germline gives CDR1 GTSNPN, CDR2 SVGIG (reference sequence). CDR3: CAWNPLGTGGYGYTF. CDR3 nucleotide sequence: TGTGCCTGGAATCCCCTCGGGACAGGGGGTTATGGCTACACCTTC.

The CDR3 region is CASTLARNTDTQYF. DNA for the CDR3: TGTGCCAGCACCCTAGCGAGAAACACAGATACGCAGTATTTT. V and J are TRBV6-6 and TRBJ2-3; D perhaps matches TRBD2 (6 bases). Deletions cut 7 bases from V and 2 bases from J, with 13 bases between. Germline assignment: CDR1 MNHNY and CDR2 SVGAGI (reference sequence). This CDR3 is built from 14 residues.

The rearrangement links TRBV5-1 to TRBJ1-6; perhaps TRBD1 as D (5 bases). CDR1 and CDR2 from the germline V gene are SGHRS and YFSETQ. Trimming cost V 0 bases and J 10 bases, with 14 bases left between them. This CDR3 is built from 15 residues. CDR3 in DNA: TGCGCCAGCAGCTTGGCTAGCAGGGAGGGCTCACCCCTCCACTTT. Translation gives CASSLASREGSPLHF.

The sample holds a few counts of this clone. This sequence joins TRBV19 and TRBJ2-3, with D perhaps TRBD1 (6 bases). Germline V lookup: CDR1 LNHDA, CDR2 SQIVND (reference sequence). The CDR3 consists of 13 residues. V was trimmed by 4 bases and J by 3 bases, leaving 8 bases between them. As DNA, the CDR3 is TGTGCCAGTAGTACAACAGGGACAGATACGCAGTATTTT. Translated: CASSTTGTDTQYF.

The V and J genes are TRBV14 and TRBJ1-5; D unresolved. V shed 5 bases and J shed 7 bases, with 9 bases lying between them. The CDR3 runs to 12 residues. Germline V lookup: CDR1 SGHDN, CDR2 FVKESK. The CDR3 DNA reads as TGTGCCAGCAGCTCCCTTGGACAGCCCCAGCATTTT. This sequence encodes CASSSLGQPQHF.

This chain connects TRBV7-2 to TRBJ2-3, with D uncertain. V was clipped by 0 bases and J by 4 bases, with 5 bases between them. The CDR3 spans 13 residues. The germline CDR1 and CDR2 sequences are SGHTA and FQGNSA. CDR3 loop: CASSLAFADTQYF. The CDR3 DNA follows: TGTGCCAGCAGCTTAGCCTTTGCAGATACGCAGTATTTT.

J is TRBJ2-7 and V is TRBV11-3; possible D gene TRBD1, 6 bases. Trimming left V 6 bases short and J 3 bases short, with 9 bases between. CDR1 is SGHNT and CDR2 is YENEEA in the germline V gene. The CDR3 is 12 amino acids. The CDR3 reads CASRTGDYEQYF. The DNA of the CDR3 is TGTGCCAGCAGGACAGGAGACTACGAGCAGTACTTC.

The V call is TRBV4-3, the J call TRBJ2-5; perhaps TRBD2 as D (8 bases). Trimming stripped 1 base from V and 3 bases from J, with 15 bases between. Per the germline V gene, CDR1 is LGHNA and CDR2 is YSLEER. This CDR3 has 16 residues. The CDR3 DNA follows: TGCGCCAGCAGCCAAGGGACGGGGGGGACAGAAGAGACCCAGTACTTC. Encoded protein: CASSQGTGGTEETQYF.

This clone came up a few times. The CDR3 coding sequence is TGTGCCAGCAGCGTAGCCCCGGGACAGGGGGCGAAGGAGCAGTACTTC. It encodes CASSVAPGQGAKEQYF. The V gene is TRBV9, the J gene TRBJ2-7, with 12 nucleotides matching TRBD1. This CDR3 is built from 16 residues. The germline V gene has CDR1 SGDLS and CDR2 YYNGEE. The V segment lost 0 bases and the J segment 7 bases; nucleotides outside the gene matches: 8.

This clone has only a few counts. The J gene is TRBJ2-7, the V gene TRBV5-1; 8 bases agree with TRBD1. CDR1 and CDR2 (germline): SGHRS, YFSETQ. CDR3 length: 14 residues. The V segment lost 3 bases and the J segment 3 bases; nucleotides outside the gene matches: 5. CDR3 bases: TGCGCCAGCAGCTACACCGGACAGGGCTACGAGCAGTACTTC. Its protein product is CASSYTGQGYEQYF.

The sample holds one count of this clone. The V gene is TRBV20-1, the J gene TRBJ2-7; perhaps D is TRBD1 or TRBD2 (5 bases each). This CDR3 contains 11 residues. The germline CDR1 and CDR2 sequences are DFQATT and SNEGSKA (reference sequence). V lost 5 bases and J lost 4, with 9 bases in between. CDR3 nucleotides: TGCAGTGCTGGGACCGCGTACGAGCAGTACTTC. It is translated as CSAGTAYEQYF.

The CDR3 loop reads CSVEVQEGLLTRSYTF. CDR3 in DNA: TGCAGCGTTGAAGTCCAGGAAGGGTTGCTAACTAGGAGCTACACCTTC. The chain carries TRBV29-1 and TRBJ1-2; D unclear. Between the trimmed V and J ends, which lost 1 base and 9 bases, there was a span of 24 bases. CDR3 length equals 16 residues. Germline V gene data show CDR1 as SQVTM and CDR2 as ANQGSEA.

The CDR3 region is CASSLGNTGELFF. CDR3 in DNA: TGTGCCAGCAGCTTGGGGAACACCGGGGAGCTGTTTTTT. The J gene is TRBJ2-2, the V gene TRBV6-5; D call uncertain. The CDR3 runs to 13 residues. CDR1 and CDR2 from the germline V gene are MNHEY and SVGAGI. Trimming shortened V by 6 bases and J by 1 base, and 6 bases separated the two germline ends.

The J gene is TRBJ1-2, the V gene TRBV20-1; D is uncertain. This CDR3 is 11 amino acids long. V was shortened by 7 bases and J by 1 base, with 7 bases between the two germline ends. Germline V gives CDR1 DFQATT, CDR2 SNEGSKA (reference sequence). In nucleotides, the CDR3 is TGCAGTGTGAGCGATAACTATGGCTACACCTTC. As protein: CSVSDNYGYTF.

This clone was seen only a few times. The DNA for the CDR3 is TGCGCCAGCAGCCAGGACCGGGACAGGTTAACCTACGAGCAGTACTTC. This sequence encodes CASSQDRDRLTYEQYF. This chain uses TRBV4-1 with TRBJ2-7, with 8 nucleotides matching TRBD1. V lost 3 bases, J lost 2 bases, and 9 bases stayed unmatched. The CDR3 is 16 amino acids. CDR1 and CDR2 from the germline V gene are MGHRA and YSYEKL.

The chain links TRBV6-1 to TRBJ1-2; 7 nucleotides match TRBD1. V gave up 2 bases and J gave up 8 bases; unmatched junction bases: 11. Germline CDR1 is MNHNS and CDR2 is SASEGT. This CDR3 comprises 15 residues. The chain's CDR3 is CASSERDSLGGGYTF. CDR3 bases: TGTGCCAGCAGTGAACGGGACAGCCTTGGGGGGGGCTACACCTTC.